This T cell receptor beta chain was identified during a study of cytomegalovirus exposure and HLA in healthy donors. Whole-study results and caveats: TCR beta chains numbering more than 150 were designated cytomegalovirus-associated. In a later analysis, most CMV-associated TCR beta chains appeared HLA-restricted.

Germline-derived CDR1 and CDR2 are MDHEN and SYDVKM. V shed 5 bases and J 7 bases; nucleotides not matched to a gene: 7. The CDR3 sequence is 14 residues long. The study ran its PCR with 60 Vbeta and 13 Jbeta primers. Assay: immunoSEQ multiplex PCR; the TCRdb copy retains only in-frame clones and omits some. Of 100,000 to 150,000 clones listed, roughly 82% are singletons. Note on this clone: Its specificity is not known.

Sequenced input: PBMCs. The clonotype comes from a woman aged 60-70 years in good health and CMV-seropositive. The chain combines TRBV28 with TRBJ2-2; 7 bases map to TRBD2. This CDR3 reads CASSPGLIVGELFF. CDR3 DNA: TGTGCCAGCAGTCCGGGACTAATCGTCGGGGAGCTGTTTTTT.